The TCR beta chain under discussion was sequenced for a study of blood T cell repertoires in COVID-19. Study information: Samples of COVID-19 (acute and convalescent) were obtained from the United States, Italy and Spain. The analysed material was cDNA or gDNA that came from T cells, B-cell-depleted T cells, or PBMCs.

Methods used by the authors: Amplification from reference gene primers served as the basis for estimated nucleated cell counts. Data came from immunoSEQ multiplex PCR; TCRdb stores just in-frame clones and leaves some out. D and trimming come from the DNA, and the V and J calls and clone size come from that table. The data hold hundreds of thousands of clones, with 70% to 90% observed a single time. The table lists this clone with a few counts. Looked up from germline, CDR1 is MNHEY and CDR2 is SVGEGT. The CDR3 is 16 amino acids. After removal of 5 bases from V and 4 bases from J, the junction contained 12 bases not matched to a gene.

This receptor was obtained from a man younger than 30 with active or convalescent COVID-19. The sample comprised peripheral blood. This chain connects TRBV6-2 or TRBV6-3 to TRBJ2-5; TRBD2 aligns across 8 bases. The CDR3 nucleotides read TGTGCCAGCAGTCCCATAGCGGGGCCCGAGGGAGAGACCCAGTACTTC. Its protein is CASSPIAGPEGETQYF.